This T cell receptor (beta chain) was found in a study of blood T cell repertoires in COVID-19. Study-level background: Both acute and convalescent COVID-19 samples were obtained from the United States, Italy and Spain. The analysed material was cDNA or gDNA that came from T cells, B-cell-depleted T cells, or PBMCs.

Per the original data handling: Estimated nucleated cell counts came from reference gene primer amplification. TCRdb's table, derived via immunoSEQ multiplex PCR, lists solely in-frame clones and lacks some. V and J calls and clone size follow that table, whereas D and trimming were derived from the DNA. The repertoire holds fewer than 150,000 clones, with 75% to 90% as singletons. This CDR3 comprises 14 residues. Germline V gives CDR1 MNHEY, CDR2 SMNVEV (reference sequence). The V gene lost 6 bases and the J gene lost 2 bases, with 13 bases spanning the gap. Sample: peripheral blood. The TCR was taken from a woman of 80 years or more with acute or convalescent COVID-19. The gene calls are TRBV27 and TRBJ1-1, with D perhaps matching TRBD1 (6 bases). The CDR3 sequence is CASSHDRTNTEAFF. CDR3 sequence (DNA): TGTGCCAGCAGCCACGACAGGACAAACACTGAAGCTTTCTTT.